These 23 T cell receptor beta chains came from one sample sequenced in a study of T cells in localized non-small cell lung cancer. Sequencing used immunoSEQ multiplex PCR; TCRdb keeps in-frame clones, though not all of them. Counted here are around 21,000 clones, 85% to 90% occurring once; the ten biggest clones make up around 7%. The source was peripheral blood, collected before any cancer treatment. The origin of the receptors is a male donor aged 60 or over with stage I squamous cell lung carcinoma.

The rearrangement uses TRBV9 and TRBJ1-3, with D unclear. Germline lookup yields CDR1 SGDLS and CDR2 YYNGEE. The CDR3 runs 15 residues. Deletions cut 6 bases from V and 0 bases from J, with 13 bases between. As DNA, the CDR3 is TGTGCCAGCACCTATCCGGGGAGCTCTGGAAACACCATATATTTT. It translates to CASTYPGSSGNTIYF.

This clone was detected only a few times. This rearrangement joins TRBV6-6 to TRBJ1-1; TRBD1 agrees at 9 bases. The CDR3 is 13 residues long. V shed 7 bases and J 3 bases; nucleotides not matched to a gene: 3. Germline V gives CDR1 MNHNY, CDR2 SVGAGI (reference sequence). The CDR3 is CASNGQGYTEAFF. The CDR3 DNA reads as TGTGCCAGCAATGGACAGGGGTACACTGAAGCTTTCTTT.

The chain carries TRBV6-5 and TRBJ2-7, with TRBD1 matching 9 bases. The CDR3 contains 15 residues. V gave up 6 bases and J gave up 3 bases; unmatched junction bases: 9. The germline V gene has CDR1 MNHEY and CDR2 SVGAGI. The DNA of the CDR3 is TGTGCCAGCAGACTTTCCGGGACAGGGCACTACGAGCAGTACTTC. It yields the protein CASRLSGTGHYEQYF.

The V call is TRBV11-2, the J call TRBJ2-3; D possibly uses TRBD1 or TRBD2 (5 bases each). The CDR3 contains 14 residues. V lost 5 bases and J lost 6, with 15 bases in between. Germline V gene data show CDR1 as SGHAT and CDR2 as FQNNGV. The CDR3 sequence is CASSVLGTGDTQYF. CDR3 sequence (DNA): TGTGCCAGCAGCGTTCTCGGGACCGGGGATACGCAGTATTTT.

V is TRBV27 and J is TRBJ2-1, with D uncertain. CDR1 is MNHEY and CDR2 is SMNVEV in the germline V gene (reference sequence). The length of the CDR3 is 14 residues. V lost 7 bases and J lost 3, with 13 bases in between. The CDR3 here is CASTQSGSYNEQFF. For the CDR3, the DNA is TGTGCCAGCACCCAGTCTGGAAGCTACAATGAGCAGTTCTTC.

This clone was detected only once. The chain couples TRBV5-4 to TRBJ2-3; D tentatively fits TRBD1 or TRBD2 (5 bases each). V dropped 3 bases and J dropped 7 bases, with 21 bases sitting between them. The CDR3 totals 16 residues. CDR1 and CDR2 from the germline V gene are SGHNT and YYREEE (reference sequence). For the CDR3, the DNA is TGTGCCAGCAGCTCCCGGGACGGATCTGATGTAAATACGCAGTATTTT. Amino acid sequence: CASSSRDGSDVNTQYF.

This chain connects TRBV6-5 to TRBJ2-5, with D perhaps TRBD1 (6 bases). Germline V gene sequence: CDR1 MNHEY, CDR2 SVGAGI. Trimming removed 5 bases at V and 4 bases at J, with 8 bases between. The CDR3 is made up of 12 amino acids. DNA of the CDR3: TGTGCCAGCAGTCTCAGGGGAGAGACCCAGTACTTC. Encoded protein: CASSLRGETQYF.

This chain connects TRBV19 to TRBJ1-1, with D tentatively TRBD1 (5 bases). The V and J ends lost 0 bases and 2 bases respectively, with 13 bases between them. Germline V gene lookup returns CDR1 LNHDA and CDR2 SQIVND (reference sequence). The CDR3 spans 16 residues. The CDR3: CASSIDPWTRNTEAFF. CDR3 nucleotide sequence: TGTGCCAGTAGTATAGACCCCTGGACACGCAACACTGAAGCTTTCTTT.

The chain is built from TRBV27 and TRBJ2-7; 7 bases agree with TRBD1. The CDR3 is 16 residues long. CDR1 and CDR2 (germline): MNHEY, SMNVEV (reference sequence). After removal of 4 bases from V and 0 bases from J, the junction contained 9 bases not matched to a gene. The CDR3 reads CASSSTGQLASYEQYF. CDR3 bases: TGTGCCAGCAGTTCGACGGGACAGCTGGCCTCCTACGAGCAGTACTTC.

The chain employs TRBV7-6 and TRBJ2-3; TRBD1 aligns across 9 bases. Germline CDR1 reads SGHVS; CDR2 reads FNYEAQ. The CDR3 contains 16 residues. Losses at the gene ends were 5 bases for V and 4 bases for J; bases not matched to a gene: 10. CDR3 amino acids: CASSPPGQGMSDTQYF. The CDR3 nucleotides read TGTGCCAGCAGCCCACCGGGACAGGGAATGTCAGATACGCAGTATTTT.

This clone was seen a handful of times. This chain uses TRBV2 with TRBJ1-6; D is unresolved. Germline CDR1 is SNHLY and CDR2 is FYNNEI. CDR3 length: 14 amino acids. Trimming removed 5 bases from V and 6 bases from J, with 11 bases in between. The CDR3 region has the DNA TGTGCCAGCAGTCTTGACACCGCTAATTCACCCCTCCACTTT. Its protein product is CASSLDTANSPLHF.

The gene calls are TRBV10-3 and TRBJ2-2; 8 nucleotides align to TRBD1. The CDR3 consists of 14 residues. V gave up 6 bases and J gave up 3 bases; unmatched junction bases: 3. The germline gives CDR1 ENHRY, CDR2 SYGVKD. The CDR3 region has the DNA TGTGCCATCAGCCCGACAGGGGACACCGGGGAGCTGTTTTTT. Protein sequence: CAISPTGDTGELFF.

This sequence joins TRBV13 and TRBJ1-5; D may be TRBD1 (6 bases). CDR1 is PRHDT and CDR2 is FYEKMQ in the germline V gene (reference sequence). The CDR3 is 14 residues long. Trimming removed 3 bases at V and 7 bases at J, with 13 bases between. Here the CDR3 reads CASSLGTGIQPQHF. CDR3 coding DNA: TGTGCCAGCAGCTTGGGCACAGGGATACAGCCCCAGCATTTT.

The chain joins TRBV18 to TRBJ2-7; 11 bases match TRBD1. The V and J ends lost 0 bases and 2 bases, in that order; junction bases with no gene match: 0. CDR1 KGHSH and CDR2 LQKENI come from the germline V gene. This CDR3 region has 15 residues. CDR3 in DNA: TGTGCCAGCTCACCACCGGGACAGGGGGCCTACGAGCAGTACTTC. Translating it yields CASSPPGQGAYEQYF. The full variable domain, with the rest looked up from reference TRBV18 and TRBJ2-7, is NAGVMQNPRHLVRRRGQEARLRCSPMKGHSHVYWYRQLPEEGLKFMVYLQKENIIDESGMPKERFSAEFPKEGPSILRIQQVVRGDSAAYFCASSPPGQGAYEQYFGPGTRLTVT.

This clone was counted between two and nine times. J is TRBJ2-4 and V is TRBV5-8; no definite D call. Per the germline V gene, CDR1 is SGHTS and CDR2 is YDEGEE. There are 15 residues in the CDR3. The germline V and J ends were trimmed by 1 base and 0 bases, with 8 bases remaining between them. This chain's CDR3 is CASSLSNLAKNIQYF. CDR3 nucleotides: TGTGCCAGCAGCTTGAGTAACCTAGCCAAAAACATTCAGTACTTC.

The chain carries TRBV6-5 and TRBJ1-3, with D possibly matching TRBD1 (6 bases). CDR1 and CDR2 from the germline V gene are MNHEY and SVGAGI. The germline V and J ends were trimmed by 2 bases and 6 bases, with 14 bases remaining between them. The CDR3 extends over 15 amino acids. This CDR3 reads CASSYRGGGENTIYF. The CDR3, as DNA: TGTGCCAGCAGTTACCGAGGGGGAGGAGAAAACACCATATATTTT.

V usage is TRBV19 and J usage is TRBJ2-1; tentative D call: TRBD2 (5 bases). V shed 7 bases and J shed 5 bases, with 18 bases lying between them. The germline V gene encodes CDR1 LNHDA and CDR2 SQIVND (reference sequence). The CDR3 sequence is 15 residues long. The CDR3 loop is CASNPRSSRNNEQFF. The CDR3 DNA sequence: TGTGCCAGTAACCCCAGGTCTAGCAGGAACAATGAGCAGTTCTTC. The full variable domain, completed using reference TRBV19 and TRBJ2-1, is DGGITQSPKYLFRKEGQNVTLSCEQNLNHDAMYWYRQDPGQGLRLIYYSQIVNDFQKGDIAEGYSVSREKKESFPLTVTSAQKNPTAFYLCASNPRSSRNNEQFFGPGTRLTVL.

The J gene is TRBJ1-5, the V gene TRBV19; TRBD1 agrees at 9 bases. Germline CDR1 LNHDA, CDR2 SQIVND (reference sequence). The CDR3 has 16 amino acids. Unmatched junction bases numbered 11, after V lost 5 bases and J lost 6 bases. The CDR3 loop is CASSGRGQGFSQPQHF. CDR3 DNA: TGTGCCAGTAGTGGGAGGGGACAGGGCTTCAGTCAGCCCCAGCATTTT.

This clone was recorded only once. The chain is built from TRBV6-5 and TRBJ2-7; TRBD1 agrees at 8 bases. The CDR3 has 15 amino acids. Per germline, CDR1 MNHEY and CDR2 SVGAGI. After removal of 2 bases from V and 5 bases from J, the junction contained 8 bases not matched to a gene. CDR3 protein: CASSYGRDRRHEQYF. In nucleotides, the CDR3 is TGTGCCAGCAGTTACGGCCGGGACAGGAGACACGAGCAGTACTTC.

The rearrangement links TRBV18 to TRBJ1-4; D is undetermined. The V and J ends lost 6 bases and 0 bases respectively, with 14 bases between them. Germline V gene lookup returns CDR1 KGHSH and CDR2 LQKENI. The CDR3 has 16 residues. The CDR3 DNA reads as TGTGCCAGCTCCCTCTCGCAGATGACAACTAATGAAAAACTGTTTTTT. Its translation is CASSLSQMTTNEKLFF.

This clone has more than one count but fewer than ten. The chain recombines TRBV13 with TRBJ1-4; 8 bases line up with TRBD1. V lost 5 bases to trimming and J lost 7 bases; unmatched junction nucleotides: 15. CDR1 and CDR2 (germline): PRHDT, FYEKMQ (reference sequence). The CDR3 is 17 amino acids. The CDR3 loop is CASSLYTPGQGREKLFF. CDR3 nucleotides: TGTGCCAGCAGCCTATACACCCCCGGACAGGGTCGTGAAAAACTGTTTTTT. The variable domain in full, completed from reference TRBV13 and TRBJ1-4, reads AAGVIQSPRHLIKEKRETATLKCYPIPRHDTVYWYQQGPGQDPQFLISFYEKMQSDKGSIPDRFSAQQFSDYHSELNMSSLELGDSALYFCASSLYTPGQGREKLFFGSGTQLSVL.

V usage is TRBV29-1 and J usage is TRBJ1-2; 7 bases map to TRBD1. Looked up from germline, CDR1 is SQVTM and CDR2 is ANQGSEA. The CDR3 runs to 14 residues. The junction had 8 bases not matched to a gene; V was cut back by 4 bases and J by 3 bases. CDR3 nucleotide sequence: TGCAGCGTTGGCGGGGGAGGGGGCTACTATGGCTACACCTTC. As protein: CSVGGGGGYYGYTF.

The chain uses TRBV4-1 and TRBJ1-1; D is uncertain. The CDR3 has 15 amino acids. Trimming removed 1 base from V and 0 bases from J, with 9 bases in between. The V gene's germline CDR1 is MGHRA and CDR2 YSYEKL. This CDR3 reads CASSQAVGLNTEAFF. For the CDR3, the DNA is TGCGCCAGCAGCCAAGCTGTAGGGCTGAACACTGAAGCTTTCTTT.